This T cell receptor (beta chain) was retrieved from a study of blood T cell repertoires in COVID-19. Study as a whole: Sites across the United States, Italy and Spain contributed samples from acute and convalescent COVID-19. T cells, B-cell-depleted T cells, or PBMCs supplied cDNA or gDNA.

In the original workflow: Amplification of reference gene primers provided the estimated nucleated cell counts. Sequenced by immunoSEQ multiplex PCR; TCRdb stores in-frame clones only, minus some. That table supplies the V and J calls and clone size; D and trimming were determined from the DNA. This table holds around 41,000 clones, around 80% found once. This CDR3 is built from 14 residues. V shed 3 bases and J shed 0 bases, with 7 bases lying between them. Germline V gives CDR1 SGHDT, CDR2 YYEEEE. The receptor was isolated from a woman older than 75 with active or convalescent COVID-19. The chain links TRBV5-6 to TRBJ1-3; possibly TRBD1 for D (6 bases). Sequencing was performed on peripheral blood. CDR3 coding DNA: TGTGCCAGCAGCTCGACAGGCTCTGGAAACACCATATATTTT. Translation gives CASSSTGSGNTIYF.